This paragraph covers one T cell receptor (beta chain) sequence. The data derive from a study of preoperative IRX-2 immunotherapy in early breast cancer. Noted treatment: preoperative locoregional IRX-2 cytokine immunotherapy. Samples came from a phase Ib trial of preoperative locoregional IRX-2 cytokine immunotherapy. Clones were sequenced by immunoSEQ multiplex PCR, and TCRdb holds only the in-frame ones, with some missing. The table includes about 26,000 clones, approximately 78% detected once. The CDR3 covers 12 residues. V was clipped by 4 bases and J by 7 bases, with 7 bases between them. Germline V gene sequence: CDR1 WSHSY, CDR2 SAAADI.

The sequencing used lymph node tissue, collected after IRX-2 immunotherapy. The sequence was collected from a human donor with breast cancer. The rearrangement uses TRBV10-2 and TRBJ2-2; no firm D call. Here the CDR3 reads CASSVDRGELFF. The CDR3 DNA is TGCGCCAGCAGTGTGGACCGCGGGGAGCTGTTTTTT.